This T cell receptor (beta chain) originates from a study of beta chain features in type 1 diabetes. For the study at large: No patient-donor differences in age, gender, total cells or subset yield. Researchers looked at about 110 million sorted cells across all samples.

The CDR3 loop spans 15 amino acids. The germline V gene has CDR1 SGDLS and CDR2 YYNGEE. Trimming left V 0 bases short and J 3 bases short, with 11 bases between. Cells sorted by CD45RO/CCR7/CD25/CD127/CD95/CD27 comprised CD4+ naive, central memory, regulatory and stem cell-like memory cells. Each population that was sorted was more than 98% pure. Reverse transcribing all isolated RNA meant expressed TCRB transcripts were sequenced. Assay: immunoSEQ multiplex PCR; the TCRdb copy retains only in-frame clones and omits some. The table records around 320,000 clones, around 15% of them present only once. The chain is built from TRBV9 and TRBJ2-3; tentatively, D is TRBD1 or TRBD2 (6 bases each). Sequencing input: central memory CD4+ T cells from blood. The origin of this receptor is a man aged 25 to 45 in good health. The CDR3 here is CASSVAGGSTDTQYF. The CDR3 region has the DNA TGTGCCAGCAGCGTAGCCGGGGGCTCGACAGATACGCAGTATTTT.